This T cell receptor beta chain was sequenced for a study of shared clonotypes between healthy human individuals. Germline trimming cut 2 bases from V and 6 bases from J; bases unmatched to any gene: 4. The CDR3 loop spans 14 amino acids. Per germline, CDR1 MNHNY and CDR2 SVGAGI (reference sequence). Per the original methods: Sequence data from immunoSEQ were junction-only and lacked quality scores; consequently, filtering differed. Profiled with immunoSEQ multiplex PCR; TCRdb holds only in-frame clones, not every one. V and J calls plus clone size are reproduced from that table; the DNA served to infer D and trimming. The table lists some 1 million clones, about 77% of them singletons, with roughly 1.5% in the top ten.

The chain has TRBV6-6 and TRBJ1-2, with TRBD1 matching 9 bases. Sequencing input: memory CD4+ T cells sorted from blood. Documented subset: CD45RA-negative fraction. This clonotype was sampled from a man younger than 35 in good health. The CDR3 sequence is CASSYTGQGNGYTF. For the CDR3, the DNA is TGTGCCAGCAGTTACACGGGACAGGGTAATGGCTACACCTTC.